This T cell receptor beta chain was recorded in a study of blood T cell repertoires in COVID-19. Germline loops: CDR1 SNHLY, CDR2 FYNNEI. The CDR3 covers 15 residues. Trimming took off 2 bases at V and 5 bases at J, with 16 bases between the two ends. As handled by the study authors: Amplification of reference gene primers provided the estimated nucleated cell counts. Data came from immunoSEQ multiplex PCR; TCRdb stores just in-frame clones and leaves some out. V and J calls and clone size follow that table, whereas D and trimming were derived from the DNA. The data show around 280,000 clones, with approximately 83% seen just once and less than 2.5% held by the top ten. This clone was detected once.

This sequence joins TRBV2 and TRBJ2-7; the D gene is possibly TRBD1 (5 bases). This TCR was recovered from a woman aged 30 to 39 who had recovered from COVID-19. Sequenced sample: peripheral blood. CDR3 residues: CASSEMAGLYDEQYF. CDR3 nucleotide sequence: TGTGCCAGCAGTGAAATGGCAGGGTTGTACGACGAGCAGTACTTC. Using reference TRBV2 and TRBJ2-7 for the parts outside the CDR3, the full variable domain is EPEVTQTPSHQVTQMGQEVILRCVPISNHLYFYWYRQILGQKVEFLVSFYNNEISEKSEIFDDQFSVERPDGSNFTLKIRSTKLEDSAMYFCASSEMAGLYDEQYFGPGTRLTVT.